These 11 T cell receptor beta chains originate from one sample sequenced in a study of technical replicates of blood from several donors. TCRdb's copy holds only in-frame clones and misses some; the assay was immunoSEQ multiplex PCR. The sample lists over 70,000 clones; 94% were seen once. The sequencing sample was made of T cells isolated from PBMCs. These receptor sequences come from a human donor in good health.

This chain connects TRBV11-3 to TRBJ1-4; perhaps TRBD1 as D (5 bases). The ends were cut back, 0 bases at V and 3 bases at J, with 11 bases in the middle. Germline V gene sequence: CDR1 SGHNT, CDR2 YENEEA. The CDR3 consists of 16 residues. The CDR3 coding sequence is TGTGCCAGCAGCTTAGATTTCGCGACAGCTAATGAAAAACTGTTTTTT. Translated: CASSLDFATANEKLFF.

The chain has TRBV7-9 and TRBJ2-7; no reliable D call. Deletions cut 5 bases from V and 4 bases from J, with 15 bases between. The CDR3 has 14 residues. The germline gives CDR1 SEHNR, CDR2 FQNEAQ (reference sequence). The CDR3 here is CASSPIMSPYEQYF. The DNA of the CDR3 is TGTGCCAGCAGCCCTATAATGAGCCCATACGAGCAGTACTTC.

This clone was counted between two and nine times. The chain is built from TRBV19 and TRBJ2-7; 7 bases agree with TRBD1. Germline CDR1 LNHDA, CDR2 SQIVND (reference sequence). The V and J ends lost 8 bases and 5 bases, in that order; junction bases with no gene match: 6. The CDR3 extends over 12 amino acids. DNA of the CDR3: TGTGCCAGTCGACAGGGCGACCACGAGCAGTACTTC. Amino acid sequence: CASRQGDHEQYF.

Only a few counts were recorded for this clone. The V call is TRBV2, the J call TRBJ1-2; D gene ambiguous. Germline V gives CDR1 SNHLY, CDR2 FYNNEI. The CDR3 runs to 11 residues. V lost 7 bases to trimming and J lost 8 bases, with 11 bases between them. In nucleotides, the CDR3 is TGTGCCAGCATCATTGGAGGAGGCTACACCTTC. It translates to CASIIGGGYTF. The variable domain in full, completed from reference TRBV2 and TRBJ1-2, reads EPEVTQTPSHQVTQMGQEVILRCVPISNHLYFYWYRQILGQKVEFLVSFYNNEISEKSEIFDDQFSVERPDGSNFTLKIRSTKLEDSAMYFCASIIGGGYTFGSGTRLTVV.

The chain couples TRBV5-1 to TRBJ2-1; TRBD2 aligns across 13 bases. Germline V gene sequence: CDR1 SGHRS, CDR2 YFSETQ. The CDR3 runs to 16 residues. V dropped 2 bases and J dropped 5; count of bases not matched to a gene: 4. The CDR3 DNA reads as TGCGCCAGCAGCTTAGTGACTAGCGGGAGGCACAATGAGCAGTTCTTC. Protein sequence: CASSLVTSGRHNEQFF.

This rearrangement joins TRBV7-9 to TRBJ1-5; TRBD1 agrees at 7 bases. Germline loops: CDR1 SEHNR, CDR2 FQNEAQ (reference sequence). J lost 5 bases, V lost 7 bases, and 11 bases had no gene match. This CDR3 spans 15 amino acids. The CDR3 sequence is CASTSRRTGDQPQHF. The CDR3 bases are TGTGCCAGCACCTCACGAAGGACAGGCGATCAGCCCCAGCATTTT.

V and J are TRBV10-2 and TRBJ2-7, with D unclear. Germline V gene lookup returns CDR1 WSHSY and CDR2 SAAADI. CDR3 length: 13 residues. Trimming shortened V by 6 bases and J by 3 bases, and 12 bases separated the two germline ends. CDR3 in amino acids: CASRYGPRYEQYF. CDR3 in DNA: TGCGCCAGCAGGTACGGTCCCCGCTACGAGCAGTACTTC.

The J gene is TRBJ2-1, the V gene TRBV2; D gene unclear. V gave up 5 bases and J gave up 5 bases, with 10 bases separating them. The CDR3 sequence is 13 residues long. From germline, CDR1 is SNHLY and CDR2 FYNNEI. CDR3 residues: CASSPHSNNEQFF. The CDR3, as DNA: TGTGCCAGCAGTCCTCATAGCAACAATGAGCAGTTCTTC. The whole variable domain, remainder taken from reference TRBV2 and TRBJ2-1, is EPEVTQTPSHQVTQMGQEVILRCVPISNHLYFYWYRQILGQKVEFLVSFYNNEISEKSEIFDDQFSVERPDGSNFTLKIRSTKLEDSAMYFCASSPHSNNEQFFGPGTRLTVL.

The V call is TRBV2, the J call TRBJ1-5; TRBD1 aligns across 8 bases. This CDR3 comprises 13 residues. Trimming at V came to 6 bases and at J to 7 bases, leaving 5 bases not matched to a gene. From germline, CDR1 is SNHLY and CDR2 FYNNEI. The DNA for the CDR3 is TGTGCCAGCAGAGCGACAGGGGAACAGCCCCAGCATTTT. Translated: CASRATGEQPQHF.

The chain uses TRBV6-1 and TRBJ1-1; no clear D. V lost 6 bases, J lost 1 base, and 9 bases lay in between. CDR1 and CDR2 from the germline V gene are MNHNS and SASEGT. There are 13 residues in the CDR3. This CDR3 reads CASRKQRNTEAFF. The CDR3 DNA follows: TGTGCCAGCAGGAAACAGAGGAACACTGAAGCTTTCTTT.

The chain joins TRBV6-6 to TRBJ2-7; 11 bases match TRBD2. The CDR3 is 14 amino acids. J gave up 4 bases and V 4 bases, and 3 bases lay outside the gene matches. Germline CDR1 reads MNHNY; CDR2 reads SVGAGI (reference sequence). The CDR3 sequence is CASSSGTSGYEQYF. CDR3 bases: TGTGCCAGCAGTTCCGGGACTAGCGGTTACGAGCAGTACTTC.